Below, 23 T cell receptor beta chains from the same sample are listed, as sequenced in a study of identifying expanded T cells in peripheral blood. Assay used: immunoSEQ multiplex PCR; TCRdb lists only in-frame clones, some missing. The repertoire has 97,000 or so clones, around 88% of them found once; the top ten carry 14%. Material: blood. Receptor source: a person aged 18 to 75 in good health.

CDR3 DNA sequence: TGCAGCGTTGTAGACCCCCCCAGGACTGAAGCTTTCTTT. As protein: CSVVDPPRTEAFF. V is TRBV29-1 and J is TRBJ1-1, with unresolved D. Trimming removed 4 bases at V and 5 bases at J, with 14 bases between. This CDR3 comprises 13 residues. Germline V gene sequence: CDR1 SQVTM, CDR2 ANQGSEA. The variable domain in full, completed from reference TRBV29-1 and TRBJ1-1, reads SAVISQKPSRDICQRGTSLTIQCQVDSQVTMMFWYRQQPGQSLTLIATANQGSEATYESGFVIDKFPISRPNLTFSTLTVSNMSPEDSSIYLCSVVDPPRTEAFFGQGTRLTVV.

This clone was detected only a few times. V is TRBV29-1 and J is TRBJ1-1; D gene uncertain. The CDR3 is made up of 14 amino acids. Germline CDR1 and CDR2: SQVTM and ANQGSEA. Trimming stripped 4 bases from V and 0 bases from J, with 12 bases between. The CDR3 sequence: CSVGSGGVNTEAFF. CDR3 nucleotide sequence: TGCAGCGTTGGATCCGGCGGGGTGAACACTGAAGCTTTCTTT.

The V call is TRBV6-1, the J call TRBJ2-7; no definite D call. This CDR3 has 16 residues. V lost 0 bases and J lost 2, with 14 bases in between. CDR1 is MNHNS, CDR2 SASEGT, per germline. CDR3 residues: CASSEAEMGNPYEQYF. CDR3 DNA sequence: TGTGCCAGCAGTGAAGCAGAGATGGGCAATCCCTACGAGCAGTACTTC.

The chain links TRBV11-2 to TRBJ2-7; 8 bases map to TRBD1. The CDR3 sequence is 16 residues long. CDR1 is SGHAT, CDR2 FQNNGV, per germline. J was trimmed by 0 bases and V by 0 bases; bases with no gene match: 4. The CDR3 region is CASSLDRQGSSYEQYF. As DNA, the CDR3 is TGTGCCAGCAGCTTAGATAGACAGGGGAGCTCCTACGAGCAGTACTTC.

The V gene is TRBV28, the J gene TRBJ1-1; D call uncertain. This CDR3 comprises 13 residues. The germline gives CDR1 MDHEN, CDR2 SYDVKM. V gave up 2 bases and J gave up 4 bases, with 8 bases separating them. The CDR3 bases are TGTGCCAGCAGTTTAGAATCGGCCACTGAAGCTTTCTTT. Protein: CASSLESATEAFF.

The chain is built from TRBV5-4 and TRBJ2-5, with 7 bases aligning to TRBD1. The CDR3 is 13 residues long. Germline-derived CDR1 and CDR2 are SGHNT and YYREEE (reference sequence). The trim removed 4 bases at V and 2 bases at J, leaving 2 bases unmatched. The CDR3 nucleotides read TGTGCCAGCAGCCCGGGACAGCAAGAGACCCAGTACTTC. This encodes CASSPGQQETQYF.

The V gene is TRBV7-3, the J gene TRBJ2-2; 11 nucleotides match TRBD1. Trimming cost V 4 bases and J 9 bases; bases outside gene matches: 4. Germline values: CDR1 SGHTA, CDR2 FQGTGA. CDR3 length: 14 amino acids. The CDR3 loop reads CASSWGQGDWELFF. CDR3 coding DNA: TGTGCCAGCAGCTGGGGACAGGGGGACTGGGAGCTGTTTTTT.

This chain joins TRBV29-1 and TRBJ2-1, with D perhaps matching TRBD2 (5 bases). CDR1 is SQVTM, CDR2 ANQGSEA, per germline. This CDR3 spans 16 amino acids. Trimming shortened V by 0 bases and J by 2 bases, and 14 bases separated the two germline ends. The CDR3 here is CSVEDPALAPYNEQFF. The CDR3 nucleotides read TGCAGCGTTGAAGATCCGGCTCTAGCCCCCTACAATGAGCAGTTCTTC.

This clone was found once. V and J are TRBV7-3 and TRBJ2-5; 12 bases line up with TRBD1. Per germline, CDR1 SGHTA and CDR2 FQGTGA. V lost 0 bases to trimming and J lost 4 bases; unmatched junction nucleotides: 3. This CDR3 comprises 16 residues. The CDR3 nucleotides read TGTGCCAGCAGCTTAACGGGGACAGGGGGCGGAGAGACCCAGTACTTC. It yields the protein CASSLTGTGGGETQYF.

In its sample, this clone was seen a few times. The rearrangement uses TRBV19 and TRBJ1-3; D not resolved. CDR1 and CDR2 from the germline V gene are LNHDA and SQIVND (reference sequence). V lost 6 bases, J lost 0 bases, and 6 bases lay in between. This CDR3 contains 13 residues. In nucleotides, the CDR3 is TGTGCCAGTAGCGAGTACTCTGGAAACACCATATATTTT. Its translation is CASSEYSGNTIYF.

The chain has TRBV23-1 and TRBJ2-5, with TRBD1 as a possible D gene (5 bases). TRBV23-1 is an ORF for which the function is uncertain. The CDR3 loop spans 14 amino acids. Trimming stripped 4 bases from V and 1 base from J, with 10 bases between. The CDR3 here is CASSPGHAQETQYF. CDR3 nucleotide sequence: TGCGCCAGCAGTCCCGGACACGCCCAAGAGACCCAGTACTTC.

The chain recombines TRBV11-2 with TRBJ1-1, with TRBD1 identical over 8 bases. Germline assignment: CDR1 SGHAT and CDR2 FQNNGV. There are 15 residues in the CDR3. V was pared by 8 bases and J by 5 bases, with 13 bases of the junction left unmatched. CDR3 loop: CASQNLQGVRTEAFF. Here the CDR3 DNA reads TGTGCCAGCCAAAACCTACAGGGGGTGAGGACTGAAGCTTTCTTT.

The gene calls are TRBV18 and TRBJ2-3; 10 positions match TRBD2. Germline trimming cut 0 bases from V and 3 bases from J; bases unmatched to any gene: 9. The CDR3 runs 18 residues. From germline, CDR1 is KGHSH and CDR2 LQKENI. The CDR3 region is CASSPPRAGGPSTDTQYF. The CDR3 DNA reads TGTGCCAGCTCACCACCGCGAGCGGGGGGGCCTTCGACAGATACGCAGTATTTT.

This rearrangement joins TRBV12-5 to TRBJ2-2; 10 bases match TRBD2. The V segment lost 1 base and the J segment 4 bases; nucleotides outside the gene matches: 3. There are 16 residues in the CDR3. Per the germline V gene, CDR1 is LGHNT and CDR2 is FRNRAP. As DNA, the CDR3 is TGTGCTAGTGGTTTGGGGCTAGCGGGGGCCACCGGGGAGCTGTTTTTT. This sequence encodes CASGLGLAGATGELFF.

The V and J genes are TRBV5-4 and TRBJ1-3, with D maybe TRBD1 (6 bases). Trimming cost V 0 bases and J 4 bases, with 11 bases left between them. CDR1 SGHNT and CDR2 YYREEE come from the germline V gene (reference sequence). The CDR3 sequence is 15 residues long. In DNA, the CDR3 is TGTGCCAGCAGCTTGGGGGGGGCAGGCGGAAACACCATATATTTT. Amino acid sequence: CASSLGGAGGNTIYF.

The chain has TRBV19 and TRBJ2-2; D ambiguous. Trimming removed 1 base from V and 2 bases from J, with 11 bases in between. The CDR3 is 16 residues long. Germline V gene lookup returns CDR1 LNHDA and CDR2 SQIVND (reference sequence). The CDR3 protein is CASSIGGPYNTGELFF. CDR3 bases: TGTGCCAGTAGTATAGGCGGCCCCTACAACACCGGGGAGCTGTTTTTT.

This clone was counted a single time. V is TRBV2 and J is TRBJ2-1; D is unresolved. The CDR3 contains 13 residues. The germline V and J ends were trimmed by 6 bases and 6 bases, with 12 bases remaining between them. Per germline, CDR1 SNHLY and CDR2 FYNNEI. The CDR3 DNA reads TGTGCCAGCAGCCGAGACCAGACCAATGAGCAGTTCTTC. Its protein product is CASSRDQTNEQFF.

The V call is TRBV28, the J call TRBJ2-5, with 11 bases matching TRBD1. The CDR3 loop spans 15 amino acids. The ends lost 7 bases at V and 1 base at J; junction bases unmatched: 5. Germline assignment: CDR1 MDHEN and CDR2 SYDVKM. The CDR3 nucleotides read TGTGCCAGCACCCTGGGACAGGGGGGCCAAGAGACCCAGTACTTC. Its translation is CASTLGQGGQETQYF.

This chain links TRBV6-1 with TRBJ1-3; D is undetermined. From germline, CDR1 is MNHNS and CDR2 SASEGT. The CDR3 spans 15 residues. With 4 bases removed from V and 0 bases from J, the gap between germline ends came to 10 bases. For the CDR3, the DNA is TGTGCCAGCAGTGGTAGGTCTTTCTCTGGAAACACCATATATTTT. Translated: CASSGRSFSGNTIYF.

The chain carries TRBV27 and TRBJ2-7; 8 bases map to TRBD1. The CDR3 spans 14 residues. CDR1 and CDR2 from the germline V gene are MNHEY and SMNVEV (reference sequence). V lost 4 bases to trimming and J lost 1 base; unmatched junction nucleotides: 3. CDR3 DNA sequence: TGTGCCAGCAGTTCGCACAGGGGGTCCTACGAGCAGTACTTC. Translated, it gives CASSSHRGSYEQYF.

The chain has TRBV19 and TRBJ1-1, with 9 bases lining up with TRBD1. This CDR3 region has 14 residues. With 4 bases clipped from V and 7 bases from J, the junction kept 7 bases outside the gene matches. CDR1 and CDR2 from the germline V gene are LNHDA and SQIVND (reference sequence). The CDR3 region is CASSRDRAQVEAFF. Here the CDR3 DNA reads TGTGCCAGTAGTAGGGACAGGGCCCAGGTTGAAGCTTTCTTT.

The chain is built from TRBV27 and TRBJ1-5, with D tentatively TRBD1 (5 bases). Germline V CDR1 and CDR2: MNHEY, SMNVEV (reference sequence). The V end lost 2 bases, the J end lost 2 bases, and 10 bases lay between the germline ends. This CDR3 is 15 amino acids long. CDR3 nucleotides: TGTGCCAGCAGTTTAAGGGGATGGGGCAATCAGCCCCAGCATTTT. Translated: CASSLRGWGNQPQHF.

The chain is built from TRBV28 and TRBJ2-7; weak D call: TRBD1 (5 bases). Deletions cut 4 bases from V and 7 bases from J, with 14 bases between. From germline, CDR1 is MDHEN and CDR2 SYDVKM. The CDR3 is made up of 13 amino acids. CDR3 DNA sequence: TGTGCCAGCAGTTGGGTGACAGCGCGGGAGCAGTACTTC. Translation gives CASSWVTAREQYF.